These T cell receptor beta chains were read from a single sample in a study of response to subunit inactivated influenza vaccine. TCRdb redid the calling of the RT-PCR reads with MiXCR, one entry per CDR3 protein. The sample lists about 700,000 distinct CDR3 sequences; approximately 13% were seen once. This specimen was PBMCs from blood, taken approximately 15 days before vaccination. The receptor source for this set is a man aged 50 to 60 who received an inactivated influenza vaccine. Both conserved end residues are part of each CDR3. Each record gives: J gene, V gene, clone size, D gene, CDR3 DNA, CDR3 protein. The D gene is left open where the match is weak. Size values are once, few and many counts, or a class for expanded clones, and some rows have none.

>TRBJ1-6|TRBV7-8|few|NA
TGTGCCAGCAGCTTAGGAGAGGCCCTCCACTTT
CASSLGEALHF
>TRBJ2-5|TRBV7-2|NA|TRBD1
TGTGCCAGCAGCTCGGGGCAGGGGGCTTTTGAGACCCAGTACTTC
CASSSGQGAFETQYF
>TRBJ2-5|TRBV7-2|few|NA
TGTGCCAGCAGCTTAGGTCGCAGAGGCAGGGAGACCCAGTACTTC
CASSLGRRGRETQYF
>TRBJ1-1|TRBV30|NA|NA
TGTGCCTCTGGACACCAGAACACTGAAGCTTTCTTT
CASGHQNTEAFF
>TRBJ1-2|TRBV5-4|NA|NA
TGTGCCAGCAGCCAGCCCGGGGGGCTTGGCTACACCTTC
CASSQPGGLGYTF
>TRBJ2-3|TRBV5-1|few|TRBD1
TGCGCCAGCAGCTGGGGACAGGGACCTAGCACAGATACGCAGTATTTT
CASSWGQGPSTDTQYF
>TRBJ1-2|TRBV12-3/TRBV12-4|many|NA
TGTGCCAGCAGTTTAGCAGGTCTGTACTATGGCTACACCTTC
CASSLAGLYYGYTF
>TRBJ2-2|TRBV29-1|NA|TRBD2
TGCAGCGTTGGTGCCGGAGGGACCGGGACTAGCGGGAACACCGGGGAGCTGTTTTTT
CSVGAGGTGTSGNTGELFF
>TRBJ2-6|TRBV2|many|TRBD2
TGTGCCAGCATTTCCACAGTCCTAGCGGGAGAACCTTCCTCTGGGGCCAACGTCCTGACTTTC
CASISTVLAGEPSSGANVLTF
>TRBJ1-2|TRBV7-8|many|NA
TGTGCCAGCAGCTTAGACTTAAACAGGGTTGGACATGGCTACACCTTC
CASSLDLNRVGHGYTF
>TRBJ1-5|TRBV6-2/TRBV6-3|few|NA
TGTGCCAGCACCGACCGGGGTTACCAGCCCCAGCATTTT
CASTDRGYQPQHF
>TRBJ2-7|TRBV20-1|few|NA
TGCAGTGCTAGAGGTTTCCCCCAGGGCGGAGAGCAGTACTTC
CSARGFPQGGEQYF
>TRBJ2-7|TRBV7-2|few|NA
TGTGCCAGCAGCAGAGAGGTCGGCGAGCAGTACTTC
CASSREVGEQYF
>TRBJ1-6|TRBV4-3|few|TRBD1
TGCGCCAGCAGCCAAGGACAGGGCTATAATTCACCCCTCCACTTT
CASSQGQGYNSPLHF
>TRBJ2-1|TRBV5-1|NA|TRBD1
TGCGCCAGCATCGCCGGGACAGGGCTGTCACATGAGCAGTTCTTC
CASIAGTGLSHEQFF
>TRBJ2-1|TRBV3-1|few|TRBD1
TGTGCCAGCAGCCGGACAGGGAGTTACTACAATGAGCAGTTCTTC
CASSRTGSYYNEQFF
>TRBJ1-5|TRBV4-2|few|NA
TGTGCCAGCAGCCAAGATGGCACTACTACAAATCAGCCCCAGCATTTT
CASSQDGTTTNQPQHF
>TRBJ1-4|TRBV12-3/TRBV12-4|NA|NA
TGTGCCAGCAACCTCAATATGGACGGAGCAAAACTGTTTTTT
CASNLNMDGAKLFF
>TRBJ2-5|TRBV7-2|NA|NA
TGTGCCAGCAGCTTAGCGGTCCATCAAGAGACCCAGTACTTC
CASSLAVHQETQYF
>TRBJ1-2|TRBV4-2|few|NA
TGTGCCAGCAGCCAAGACGAGAACCGGTATGGCTACACCTTC
CASSQDENRYGYTF
>TRBJ2-7|TRBV28|few|TRBD1
TGTGCCAGCAGTGACAGGGGTGAATCCTACGAGCAGTACTTC
CASSDRGESYEQYF
>TRBJ1-5|TRBV19|NA|NA
TGTGCCAGTAGTTTTTTGACGGCTAGCAATCAGCCCCAGCATTTT
CASSFLTASNQPQHF
>TRBJ2-7|TRBV7-9|NA|TRBD2
TGTGCCAGCAGCTTATACGGCGGGAGGGCTGGGGAGCAGTACTTC
CASSLYGGRAGEQYF
>TRBJ2-1|TRBV5-6|NA|NA
TGTGCCAGCAGCTTAGGGTATTCGAATGAGCAGTTCTTC
CASSLGYSNEQFF
>TRBJ1-2|TRBV5-5|few|TRBD1
TGTGCCAGCAGCTTACAACCTCGGGACAGTACGGGCTACACCTTC
CASSLQPRDSTGYTF
>TRBJ2-1|TRBV20-1|few|TRBD2
TGCAGTGCTAGGCGGGGGGGCGTGGATGAGCAGTTCTTC
CSARRGGVDEQFF
>TRBJ2-2|TRBV7-2|many|TRBD1
TGTGCCAGCAGCACTCGACAGGGGTACACCGGGGAGCTGTTTTTT
CASSTRQGYTGELFF
>TRBJ2-6|TRBV20-1|few|NA
TGCAGTGCTATGGGAAAAAGGCCCAACGTCCTGACTTTC
CSAMGKRPNVLTF
>TRBJ2-1|TRBV9|few|NA
TGTGCCAGCAGCGTATCGGATGAGCAGTTCTTC
CASSVSDEQFF
>TRBJ2-2|TRBV24-1|many|TRBD1
TGTGCCACCGCCGGGACAGGGGGGTCCCGGGCCACCGGGGAGCTGTTTTTT
CATAGTGGSRATGELFF
>TRBJ1-4|TRBV27|many|NA
TGTGCCAGCAGTTTATATCCCACCGCAACTAATGAAAAACTGTTTTTT
CASSLYPTATNEKLFF
>TRBJ2-2|TRBV12-3/TRBV12-4|few|NA
TGTGCCAGCGGATCTCCGGGGACCGGGGAGCTGTTTTTT
CASGSPGTGELFF
>TRBJ2-5|TRBV11-1|NA|NA
TGTGCCAGCAGCTTAGTGGCGGCGGGGGCGGACCAGTACTTC
CASSLVAAGADQYF
>TRBJ2-2|TRBV11-3|NA|TRBD2
TGTGCCAGCAGCTTAGATCTAGCGGGGGGTCTCACCGGGGAGCTGTTTTTT
CASSLDLAGGLTGELFF
>TRBJ1-3|TRBV11-2|NA|TRBD1
TGTGCCAGCAGCTTATCAGACAGGGGGACAGGAAACACCATATATTTT
CASSLSDRGTGNTIYF
>TRBJ1-2|TRBV7-9|NA|NA
TGTGCCAGCAGCTCATGGACGGACGAGGTCCTATATGGCTACACCTTC
CASSSWTDEVLYGYTF
>TRBJ2-4|TRBV5-1|few|TRBD1
TGCGCCAGCAGCTTAAGGTCGTGGTCAGGGGGCGCAGCCAAAAACATTCAGTACTTC
CASSLRSWSGGAAKNIQYF
>TRBJ2-2|TRBV10-3|few|NA
TGTGCCATCACTGAGACAGGGAACACCGGGGAGCTGTTTTTT
CAITETGNTGELFF
>TRBJ1-1|TRBV7-7|few|NA
TGTGCCAGCAGCTTAAAGAGAGGGCTGAACACTGAAGCTTTCTTT
CASSLKRGLNTEAFF
>TRBJ1-1|TRBV9|NA|TRBD1
TGTGCCAGCGATAGATTGGGCAGGGGGGACACTGAAGCTTTCTTT
CASDRLGRGDTEAFF
>TRBJ2-7|TRBV20-1|few|NA
TGCAGTGCTAGAGATCCGTTCGCGTCCTACGAGCAGTACTTC
CSARDPFASYEQYF
>TRBJ2-2|TRBV3-1|once|TRBD2
TGTGCCAGCAGCCCGACATCGGGACTAGCCTTGATCGGGGAGCTGTTTTTT
CASSPTSGLALIGELFF
>TRBJ2-5|TRBV6-1|NA|NA
TGTGCCAGCAGACGGACCTGGGGCCAAGAGACCCAGTACTTC
CASRRTWGQETQYF
>TRBJ2-1|TRBV11-2|few|TRBD2
TGTGCCAGCAGCCATTCTTTCTTAGCGGGAGCTTACAATGAGCAGTTCTTC
CASSHSFLAGAYNEQFF
>TRBJ2-7|TRBV19|few|TRBD1
TGTGCCAGTAGTATAACTAGGGACAGGACCTACGAGCAGTACTTC
CASSITRDRTYEQYF
>TRBJ2-7|TRBV18|few|NA
TGTGCCAGCTCACCAGGGGGATTGGCAACCTACGAGCAGTACTTC
CASSPGGLATYEQYF
>TRBJ2-2|TRBV4-3|few|TRBD1
TGCGCCAGCAGCCACAACCAAAGGACAGGGGGTGGAGGGGAGCTGTTTTTT
CASSHNQRTGGGGELFF
>TRBJ2-1|TRBV27|NA|NA
TGTGCCAGCAGTTTAGCCAGGGGCCATGAGCAGTTCTTC
CASSLARGHEQFF